This paragraph reports one T cell receptor (beta chain). The antigen is not known. Whole blood without T cell sorting served as the source of isolated total RNA. These data are taken from a study of monozygotic twins with inflammatory bowel disease. Overall study findings and caveats: The existence of one strong signal or clonotype linked to IBD lacked support. Between concordant and discordant twins, repertoire similarity failed to differ, a result that limited power may explain.

TCR libraries were prepared from 3,500 to 4,000 ng total RNA each. TCRdb reanalyzed the 5' RACE reads, giving one entry per CDR3 protein sequence and no DNA. This table holds just over 300,000 distinct CDR3 sequences. Sequencing was performed on blood. The receptor was derived from a human donor with ulcerative colitis or Crohn's disease, or a healthy co-twin of an affected twin (not recorded which).

Here the CDR3 reads CASSLRIAGGSTYEQYF. The chain joins TRBV5-1 to TRBJ2-7; absent DNA, TCRdb's TRBD2 call cannot be checked. This CDR3 spans 17 amino acids. Germline-derived CDR1 and CDR2 are SGHRS and YFSETQ.